This T cell receptor beta chain was recorded in a study of regulatory T cells in long-lasting Graves disease. Time point of the sample: persistent/refractory GD, antithyroid drugs over 5 years with positive TRAb. Extracted RNA from PBMCs served as the source of the TCR library. Germline CDR1 is SEHNR and CDR2 is FQNEAQ (reference sequence). V was pared by 4 bases and J by 8 bases, with 11 bases between. The length of the CDR3 is 13 residues. Relying on iRepertoire HTBI primers and Arm-PCR of CDR3 regions, the team built TCR beta libraries. In the original workflow: Samples collectively showed approximately 62 TRBV and 14 TRBJ segments. TCRdb re-analysed the multiplex PCR reads in MiXCR, keeping a single row per CDR3 protein. The V and J calls reflect TCRdb's pipeline rather than the authors' work. Of roughly 400,000 distinct CDR3 sequences in the sample, around 20% were seen once.

The sample was peripheral blood mononuclear cells (PBMCs), taken when the disease was refractory, from a patient treated with antithyroid drugs. This TCR came from a female donor with Graves disease. The rearrangement uses TRBV7-9 and TRBJ1-4; D ambiguous. CDR3 protein: CASSSEEEEKLFF. The CDR3 region has the DNA TGTGCCAGCAGCTCGGAGGAGGAGGAAAAACTGTTTTTT.